Below, 3 T cell receptor beta chains from the same sample are listed, as sequenced in a study of graft-versus-host responses after intestinal transplantation. Grafts had their tissue processed, releasing intraepithelial and lamina propria lymphocytes. Here immunoSEQ multiplex PCR was the method, and the copy in TCRdb shows in-frame clones only, minus some. Of around 6,200 clones in the sample, around 82% were seen once. The sequences come from ileum tissue, collected nearly 310 days after intestinal transplant. These receptors originate from a human patient who received an intestinal transplant, so some T cells may come from the graft donor.

The rearrangement uses TRBV5-4 and TRBJ1-1; D might be TRBD1 (5 bases). Germline V gives CDR1 SGHNT, CDR2 YYREEE (reference sequence). The CDR3 has 13 amino acids. Trimming removed 4 bases at V and 1 base at J, with 8 bases between. The CDR3 spells CASSLQGNTEAFF. For the CDR3, the DNA is TGTGCCAGCAGCCTTCAGGGGAACACTGAAGCTTTCTTT.

This rearrangement joins TRBV9 to TRBJ2-2, with TRBD2 matching over 10 bases. Germline V lookup: CDR1 SGDLS, CDR2 YYNGEE. This CDR3 contains 17 residues. V gave up 5 bases and J gave up 4 bases; unmatched junction bases: 11. CDR3 loop: CASSAQRGGLSTGELFF. In DNA form, the CDR3 reads TGTGCCAGCAGTGCTCAGCGGGGGGGCCTAAGCACCGGGGAGCTGTTTTTT.

V gene TRBV28 combines with J gene TRBJ1-1; TRBD1 aligns across 9 bases. J gave up 3 bases and V 6 bases, and 8 bases lay outside the gene matches. This CDR3 is built from 15 residues. The germline V gene encodes CDR1 MDHEN and CDR2 SYDVKM. The CDR3 loop is CASREQGAAYTEAFF. In DNA form, the CDR3 reads TGTGCCAGCAGGGAACAGGGGGCGGCCTACACTGAAGCTTTCTTT. The full variable domain, rest sourced from reference TRBV28 and TRBJ1-1, is DVKVTQSSRYLVKRTGEKVFLECVQDMDHENMFWYRQDPGLGLRLIYFSYDVKMKEKGDIPEGYSVSREKKERFSLILESASTNQTSMYLCASREQGAAYTEAFFGQGTRLTVV.